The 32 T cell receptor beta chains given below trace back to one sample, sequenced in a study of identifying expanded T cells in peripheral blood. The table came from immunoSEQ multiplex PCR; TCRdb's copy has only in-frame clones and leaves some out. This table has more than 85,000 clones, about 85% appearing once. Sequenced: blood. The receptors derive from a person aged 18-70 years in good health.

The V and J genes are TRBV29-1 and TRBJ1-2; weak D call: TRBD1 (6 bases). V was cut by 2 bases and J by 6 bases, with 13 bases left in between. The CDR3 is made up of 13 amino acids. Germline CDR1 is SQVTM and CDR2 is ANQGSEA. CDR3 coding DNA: TGCAGCGTTGAATCCAGGGGAACGGATGGCTACACCTTC. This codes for CSVESRGTDGYTF.

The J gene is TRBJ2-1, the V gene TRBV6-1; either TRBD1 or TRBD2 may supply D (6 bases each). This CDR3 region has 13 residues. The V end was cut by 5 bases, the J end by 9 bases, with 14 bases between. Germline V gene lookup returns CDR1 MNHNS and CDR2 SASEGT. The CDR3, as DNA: TGTGCCAGCAGTCTGGGGGGCCGGAGTGAGCAGTTCTTC. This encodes CASSLGGRSEQFF.

Here the CDR3 DNA reads TGCAGCGTGAAGCCCCAGGAGAACACTGAAGCTTTCTTT. This translates into CSVKPQENTEAFF. This chain uses TRBV29-1 with TRBJ1-1; no firm D call. CDR1 is SQVTM, CDR2 ANQGSEA, per germline. The CDR3 contains 13 residues. Trimming left V 6 bases short and J 1 base short, with 12 bases between.

The CDR3 protein is CASRTGEEKLFF. The CDR3 DNA reads TGTGCCAGTCGGACAGGGGAGGAAAAACTGTTTTTT. The chain carries TRBV6-5 and TRBJ1-4, with 9 bases that match TRBD1. This CDR3 spans 12 amino acids. Germline V gives CDR1 MNHEY, CDR2 SVGAGI. Trimming took 9 bases from V and 8 from J; bases not matched to a gene: 4.

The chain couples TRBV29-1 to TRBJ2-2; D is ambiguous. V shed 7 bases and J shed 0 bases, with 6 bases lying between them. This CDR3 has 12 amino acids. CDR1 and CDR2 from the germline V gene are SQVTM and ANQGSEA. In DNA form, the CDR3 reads TGCAGCGGTCACTCGAACACCGGGGAGCTGTTTTTT. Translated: CSGHSNTGELFF.

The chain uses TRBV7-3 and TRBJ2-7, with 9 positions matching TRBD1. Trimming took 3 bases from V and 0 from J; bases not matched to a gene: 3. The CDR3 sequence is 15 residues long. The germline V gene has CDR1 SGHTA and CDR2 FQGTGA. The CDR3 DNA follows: TGTGCCAGCAGCTTGCCGGGACAGGGCTCCTACGAGCAGTACTTC. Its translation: CASSLPGQGSYEQYF.

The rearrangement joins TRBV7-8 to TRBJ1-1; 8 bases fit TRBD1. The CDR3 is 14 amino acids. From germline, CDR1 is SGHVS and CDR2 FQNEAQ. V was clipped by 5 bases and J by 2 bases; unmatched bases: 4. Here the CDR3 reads CASSPGQGNTEAFF. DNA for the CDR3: TGTGCCAGCAGCCCAGGACAGGGTAACACTGAAGCTTTCTTT.

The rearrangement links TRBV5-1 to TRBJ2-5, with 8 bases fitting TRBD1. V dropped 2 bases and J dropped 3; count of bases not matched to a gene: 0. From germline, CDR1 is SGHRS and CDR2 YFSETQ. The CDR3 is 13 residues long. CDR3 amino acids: CASSLQGEETQYF. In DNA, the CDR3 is TGCGCCAGCAGCTTACAGGGGGAAGAGACCCAGTACTTC. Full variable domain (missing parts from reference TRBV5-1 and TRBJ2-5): KAGVTQTPRYLIKTRGQQVTLSCSPISGHRSVSWYQQTPGQGLQFLFEYFSETQRNKGNFPGRFSGRQFSNSRSEMNVSTLELGDSALYLCASSLQGEETQYFGPGTRLLVL.

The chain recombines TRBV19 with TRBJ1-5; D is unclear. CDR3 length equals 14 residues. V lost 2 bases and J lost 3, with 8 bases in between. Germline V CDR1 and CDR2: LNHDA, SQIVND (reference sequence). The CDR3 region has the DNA TGTGCCAGTAGTATAAGTGGGGTCAATCAGCCCCAGCATTTT. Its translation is CASSISGVNQPQHF.

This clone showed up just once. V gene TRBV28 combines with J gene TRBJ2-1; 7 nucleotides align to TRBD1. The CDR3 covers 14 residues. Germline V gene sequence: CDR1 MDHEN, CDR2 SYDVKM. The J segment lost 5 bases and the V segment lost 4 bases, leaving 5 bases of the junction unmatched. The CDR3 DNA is TGTGCCAGCAGTTCGGGACAGCTCCACAATGAGCAGTTCTTC. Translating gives CASSSGQLHNEQFF.

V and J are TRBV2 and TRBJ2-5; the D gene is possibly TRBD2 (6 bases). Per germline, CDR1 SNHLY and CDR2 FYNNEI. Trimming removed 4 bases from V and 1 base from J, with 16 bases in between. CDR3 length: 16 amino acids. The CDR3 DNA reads TGTGCCAGCAGTGGGGGAAATAGCGGTGCCCAAGAGACCCAGTACTTC. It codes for CASSGGNSGAQETQYF.

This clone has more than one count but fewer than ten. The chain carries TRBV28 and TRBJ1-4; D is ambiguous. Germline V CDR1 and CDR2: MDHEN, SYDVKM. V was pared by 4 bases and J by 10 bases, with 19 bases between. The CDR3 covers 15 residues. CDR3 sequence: CASSSPGRAGGKLFF. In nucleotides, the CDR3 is TGTGCCAGCAGTTCCCCCGGACGGGCGGGTGGAAAACTGTTTTTT.

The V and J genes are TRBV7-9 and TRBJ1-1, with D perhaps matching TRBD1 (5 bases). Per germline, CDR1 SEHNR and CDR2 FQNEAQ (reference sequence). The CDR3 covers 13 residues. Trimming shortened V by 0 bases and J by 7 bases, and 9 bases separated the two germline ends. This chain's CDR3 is CASSLAGGHEAFF. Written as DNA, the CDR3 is TGTGCCAGCAGCTTAGCAGGTGGACATGAAGCTTTCTTT. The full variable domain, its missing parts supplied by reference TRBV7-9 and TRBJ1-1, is DTGVSQNPRHKITKRGQNVTFRCDPISEHNRLYWYRQTLGQGPEFLTYFQNEAQLEKSRLLSDRFSAERPKGSFSTLEIQRTEQGDSAMYLCASSLAGGHEAFFGQGTRLTVV.

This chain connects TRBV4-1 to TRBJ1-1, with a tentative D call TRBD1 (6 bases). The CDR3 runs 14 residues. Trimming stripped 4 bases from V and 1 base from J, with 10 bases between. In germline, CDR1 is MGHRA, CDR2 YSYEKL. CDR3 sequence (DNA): TGCGCCAGCAGCCCAATACAGGGGAACACTGAAGCTTTCTTT. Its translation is CASSPIQGNTEAFF.

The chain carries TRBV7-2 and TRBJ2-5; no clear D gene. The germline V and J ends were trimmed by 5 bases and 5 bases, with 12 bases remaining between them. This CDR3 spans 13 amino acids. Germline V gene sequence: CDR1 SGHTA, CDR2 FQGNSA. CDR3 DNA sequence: TGTGCCAGCAGCAAGGATCAGGTTGAGACCCAGTACTTC. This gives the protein CASSKDQVETQYF.

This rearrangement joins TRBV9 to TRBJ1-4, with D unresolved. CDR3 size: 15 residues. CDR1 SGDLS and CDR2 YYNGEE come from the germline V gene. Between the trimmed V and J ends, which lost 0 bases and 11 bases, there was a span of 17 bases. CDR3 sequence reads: CASSVGAGVGEKLFF. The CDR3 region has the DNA TGTGCCAGCAGCGTAGGCGCCGGGGTCGGCGAGAAACTGTTTTTT.

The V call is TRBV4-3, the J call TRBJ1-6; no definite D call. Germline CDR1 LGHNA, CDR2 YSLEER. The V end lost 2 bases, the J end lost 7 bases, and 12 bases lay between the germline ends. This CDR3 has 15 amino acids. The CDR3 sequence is CASSQNGQENSPLHF. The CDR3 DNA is TGCGCCAGCAGCCAAAACGGGCAGGAAAATTCACCCCTCCACTTT.

The CDR3, as DNA: TGTGCCAGCAGTCGGCAGATTGAAGCTTTCTTT. Encoded protein: CASSRQIEAFF. The J gene is TRBJ1-1, the V gene TRBV28, with no clear D. Germline CDR1 MDHEN, CDR2 SYDVKM. V was trimmed by 5 bases and J by 7 bases, leaving 8 bases between them. CDR3 size: 11 residues.

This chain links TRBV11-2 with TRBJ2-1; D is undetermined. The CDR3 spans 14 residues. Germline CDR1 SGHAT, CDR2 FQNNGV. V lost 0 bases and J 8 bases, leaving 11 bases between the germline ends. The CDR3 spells CASSLDPSLDEQFF. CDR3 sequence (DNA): TGTGCCAGCAGCTTAGATCCTAGTCTTGATGAGCAGTTCTTC.

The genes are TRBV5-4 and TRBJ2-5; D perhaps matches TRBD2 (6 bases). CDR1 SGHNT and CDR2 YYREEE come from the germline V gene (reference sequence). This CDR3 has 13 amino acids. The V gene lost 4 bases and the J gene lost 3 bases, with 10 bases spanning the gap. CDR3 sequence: CASSPREEETQYF. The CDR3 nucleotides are TGTGCCAGCAGCCCGCGGGAAGAAGAGACCCAGTACTTC.

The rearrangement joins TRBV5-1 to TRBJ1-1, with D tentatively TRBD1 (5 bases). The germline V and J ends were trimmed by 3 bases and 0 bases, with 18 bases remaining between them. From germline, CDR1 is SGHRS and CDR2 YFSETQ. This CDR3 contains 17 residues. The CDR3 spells CASSSIRGGSVNTEAFF. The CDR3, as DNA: TGCGCCAGCAGCTCTATCCGCGGGGGGTCAGTGAACACTGAAGCTTTCTTT.

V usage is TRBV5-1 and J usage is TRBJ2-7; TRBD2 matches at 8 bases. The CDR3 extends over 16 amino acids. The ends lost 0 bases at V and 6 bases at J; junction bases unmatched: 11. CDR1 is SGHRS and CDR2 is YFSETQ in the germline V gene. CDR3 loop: CASSLAFGGGRSEQYF. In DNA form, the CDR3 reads TGCGCCAGCAGCTTGGCCTTTGGCGGGGGGCGATCCGAGCAGTACTTC. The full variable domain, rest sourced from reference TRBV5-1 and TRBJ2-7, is KAGVTQTPRYLIKTRGQQVTLSCSPISGHRSVSWYQQTPGQGLQFLFEYFSETQRNKGNFPGRFSGRQFSNSRSEMNVSTLELGDSALYLCASSLAFGGGRSEQYFGPGTRLTVT.

The CDR3 region has the DNA TGCGCCAGCAGCACCCAACAGGGGGCGCCTGAGACCCAGTACTTC. Protein: CASSTQQGAPETQYF. The V and J genes are TRBV5-1 and TRBJ2-5, with 9 bases identical to TRBD1. CDR1 and CDR2 (germline): SGHRS, YFSETQ. This CDR3 has 15 residues. The ends lost 4 bases at V and 5 bases at J; junction bases unmatched: 9.

The CDR3 reads CASSLNRQLNSPLHF. DNA for the CDR3: TGTGCCAGTAGTCTTAATAGACAGCTGAATTCACCCCTCCACTTT. The chain recombines TRBV19 with TRBJ1-6; possibly TRBD1 for D (5 bases). Per germline, CDR1 LNHDA and CDR2 SQIVND (reference sequence). V shed 5 bases and J shed 7 bases, with 15 bases lying between them. The CDR3 loop spans 15 amino acids.

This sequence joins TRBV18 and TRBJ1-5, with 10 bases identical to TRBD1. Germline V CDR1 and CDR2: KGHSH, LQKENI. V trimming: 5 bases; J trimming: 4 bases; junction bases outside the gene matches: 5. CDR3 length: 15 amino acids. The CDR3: CASSRTGGGNQPQHF. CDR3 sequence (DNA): TGTGCCAGCTCAAGGACAGGGGGAGGAAATCAGCCCCAGCATTTT.

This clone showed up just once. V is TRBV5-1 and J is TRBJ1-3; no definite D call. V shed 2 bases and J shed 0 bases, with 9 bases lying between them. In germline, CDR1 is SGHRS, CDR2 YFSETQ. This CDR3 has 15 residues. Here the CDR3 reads CASSFSGISGNTIYF. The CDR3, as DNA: TGCGCCAGCAGCTTCAGTGGAATCTCTGGAAACACCATATATTTT.

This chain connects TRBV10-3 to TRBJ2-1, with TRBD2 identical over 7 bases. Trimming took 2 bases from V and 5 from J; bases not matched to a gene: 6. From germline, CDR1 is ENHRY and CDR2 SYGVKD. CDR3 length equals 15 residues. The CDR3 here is CAISEQGGSHNEQFF. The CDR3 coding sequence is TGTGCCATCAGTGAGCAGGGCGGGAGTCACAATGAGCAGTTCTTC.

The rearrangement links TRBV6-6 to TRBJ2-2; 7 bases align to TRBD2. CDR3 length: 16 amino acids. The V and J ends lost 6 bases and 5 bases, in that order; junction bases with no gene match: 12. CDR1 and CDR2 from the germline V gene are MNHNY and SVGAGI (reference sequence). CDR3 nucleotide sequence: TGTGCCAGCAGCCCCTGGGGGGGGAGAGGGACCGGGGAGCTGTTTTTT. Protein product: CASSPWGGRGTGELFF.

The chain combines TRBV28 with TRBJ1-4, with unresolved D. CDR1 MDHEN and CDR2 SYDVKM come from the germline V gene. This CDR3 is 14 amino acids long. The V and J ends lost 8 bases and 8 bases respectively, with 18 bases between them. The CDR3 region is CASSTSQIWEKLFF. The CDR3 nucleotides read TGTGCCAGCTCCACCAGCCAAATCTGGGAAAAACTGTTTTTT. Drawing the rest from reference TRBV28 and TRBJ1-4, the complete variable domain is DVKVTQSSRYLVKRTGEKVFLECVQDMDHENMFWYRQDPGLGLRLIYFSYDVKMKEKGDIPEGYSVSREKKERFSLILESASTNQTSMYLCASSTSQIWEKLFFGSGTQLSVL.

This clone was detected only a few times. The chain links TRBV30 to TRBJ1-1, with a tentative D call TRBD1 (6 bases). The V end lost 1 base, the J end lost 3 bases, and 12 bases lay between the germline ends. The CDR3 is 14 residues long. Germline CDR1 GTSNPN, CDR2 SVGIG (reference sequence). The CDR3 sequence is CAWSATQGDTEAFF. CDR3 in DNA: TGTGCCTGGAGTGCTACACAGGGAGACACTGAAGCTTTCTTT.

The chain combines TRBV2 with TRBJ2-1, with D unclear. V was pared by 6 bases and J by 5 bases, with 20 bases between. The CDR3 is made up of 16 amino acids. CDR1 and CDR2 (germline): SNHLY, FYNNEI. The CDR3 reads CASRARQKRLHNEQFF. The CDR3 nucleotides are TGTGCCAGCAGAGCACGACAAAAAAGACTCCACAATGAGCAGTTCTTC.

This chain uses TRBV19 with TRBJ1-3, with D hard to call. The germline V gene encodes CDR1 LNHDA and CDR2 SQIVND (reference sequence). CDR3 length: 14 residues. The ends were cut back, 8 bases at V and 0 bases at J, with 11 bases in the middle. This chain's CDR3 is CASDFGSSGNTIYF. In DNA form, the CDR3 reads TGTGCCAGTGACTTCGGCAGCTCTGGAAACACCATATATTTT.